This TCR beta chain is from a study of early T cells in non-severe SARS-CoV-2 infection. The V and J ends lost 4 bases and 5 bases, in that order; junction bases with no gene match: 7. The V gene's germline CDR1 is SEHNR and CDR2 FQNEAQ (reference sequence). This CDR3 is 16 amino acids long. The table lists this clonotype with many counts. Each cDNA molecule carried a unique molecular identifier. One entry per CDR3 protein results from TCRdb running MiXCR on the 5' RACE reads. This sample carries some 80,000 distinct CDR3 sequences, approximately 5% of them seen once, and the ten largest clones take around 6.6%.

This specimen consisted of whole blood, obtained at baseline. The chain employs TRBV7-9 and TRBJ2-7; 14 nucleotides match TRBD2. This TCR was sampled from an adult who was a healthcare worker with PCR-confirmed SARS-CoV-2 infection or an uninfected control (not recorded which). The CDR3 reads CASSWTSGGTGDEQYF. CDR3 nucleotide sequence: TGTGCCAGCAGCTGGACTAGCGGGGGGACAGGGGACGAGCAGTACTTC.